This T cell receptor beta chain stems from a study of T cell responses to AZD1222 COVID-19 vaccine. Study details: Pooling covered second doses at about 4 or about 12 weeks.

This clone has a handful of counts. The antigen remains undetermined. The DNA is omitted, as the CDR3 cannot be located on it reliably, and the CDR3 follows TCRdb's listing. Assay: immunoSEQ multiplex PCR; the TCRdb copy retains only in-frame clones and omits some. The top ten hold approximately 5.1% of the sample, which has roughly 150,000 clones, roughly 87% seen once. General study points: Donors, mostly white British, included more females; clonal diversity was possibly underestimated. Dominant CD4 TCR responses targeted spike regions 160-218 and 743-854.

The CDR3 contains 16 residues when both ends are counted. V is TRBV21-1 and J is TRBJ2-1; the table assigns TRBD2, which was not confirmed against the DNA. TRBV21-1 represents a pseudogene. The sequence was collected from an adult in good health. Source: peripheral blood, taken on day 0 of AZD1222 vaccination. This chain's CDR3 is CASSKVGRGSYNEQFF.